This is a list of T cell receptor beta chains from one sample in a study of Graves' ophthalmopathy and Graves' hyperthyroidism. TCRdb called the multiplex PCR reads again in MiXCR, with one record for every CDR3 protein. The table has hundreds of thousands of distinct CDR3 sequences, around a fifth seen once; the top ten hold roughly 6.9%. Sequencing was carried out using peripheral blood. The receptors derive from a woman younger than 35 with stable Graves' hyperthyroidism. Some clones in this sample may be carry-over from other donors' samples. The CDR3 runs from the conserved cysteine through the conserved F or W. A D gene is named only where the DNA matches it firmly. Size is omitted from some rows. Given values are once, few, many or a class for expanded clones.

D,size,J,V,CDR3,DNA
TRBD2,many,TRBJ2-2,TRBV5-1,CASSLGLAGAGELFF,TGTGCCAGCAGCTTAGGACTAGCGGGGGCCGGGGAGCTGTTTTTT
NA,few,TRBJ1-1,TRBV15,CATSSRTGKYTEAFF,TGTGCCACCAGCAGCCGGACGGGAAAGTACACTGAAGCTTTCTTT
NA,many,TRBJ1-6,TRBV7-2,CASSLTTKPVYNSPLHF,TGTGCCAGCAGCTTAACAACCAAGCCCGTTTATAATTCACCCCTCCACTTT
TRBD1,few,TRBJ1-2,TRBV24-1,CATSGQGQGDYGYTF,TGTGCCACCAGTGGTCAAGGACAGGGTGACTATGGCTACACCTTC
NA,many,TRBJ2-7,TRBV7-2,CASSPTGGSSYEQYF,TGTGCCAGCAGCCCCACTGGGGGGAGCTCCTACGAGCAGTACTTC
NA,NA,TRBJ2-7,TRBV28,CASSPDGGRTYEQYF,TGTGCCAGCAGTCCGGACGGGGGGCGGACCTACGAGCAGTACTTC
TRBD1,many,TRBJ1-2,TRBV18,CASSPSGRDRVGGYTF,TGTGCCAGCTCACCTTCCGGCCGGGACAGGGTTGGTGGCTACACCTTC
NA,many,TRBJ1-5,TRBV6-2/TRBV6-3,CASSNLGRNSNQPQHF,TGTGCCAGCAGCAACCTTGGACGGAATAGCAATCAGCCCCAGCATTTT
TRBD1,NA,TRBJ1-3,TRBV6-1,CASRWDSGNTIYF,TGTGCCAGCAGGTGGGACAGCGGAAACACCATATATTTT
NA,many,TRBJ2-6,TRBV7-3,CASSVGRSSSGANVLTF,TGTGCCAGCAGCGTGGGGCGATCCTCCTCTGGGGCCAACGTCCTGACTTTC
NA,many,TRBJ2-7,TRBV7-8,CASSLAYQGNHEQYF,TGTGCCAGCAGCTTAGCGTACCAGGGGAACCACGAGCAGTACTTC
TRBD1,many,TRBJ1-6,TRBV5-5,CASSFYRGNNSPLHF,TGTGCCAGCAGCTTCTACAGGGGGAATAATTCACCCCTCCACTTT
NA,many,TRBJ1-1,TRBV20-1,CSARESWNTEAFF,TGCAGTGCTAGAGAGTCCTGGAACACTGAAGCTTTCTTT
TRBD1,NA,TRBJ2-7,TRBV12-3/TRBV12-4,CASTLLGQGHREQYF,TGTGCCAGCACCTTACTGGGACAGGGTCATCGCGAGCAGTACTTC
NA,few,TRBJ1-1,TRBV18,CASSPGLMVGWTEAFF,TGTGCCAGCTCACCAGGTCTTATGGTCGGTTGGACTGAAGCTTTCTTT
NA,NA,TRBJ1-5,TRBV27,CASSYGAGQPQHF,TGTGCCAGTAGCTATGGGGCAGGGCAGCCCCAGCATTTT
NA,many,TRBJ1-2,TRBV5-1,CASSLALRGTGHGYTF,TGCGCCAGCAGCTTGGCCTTGAGGGGCACTGGACATGGCTACACCTTC
NA,many,TRBJ2-7,TRBV6-2/TRBV6-3,CASSYPGSLSYEQYF,TGTGCCAGCAGCTACCCAGGTAGCCTCTCCTACGAGCAGTACTTC
NA,NA,TRBJ2-5,TRBV19,CASSMSSGLETQYF,TGTGCCAGTAGTATGTCTTCGGGTTTGGAGACCCAGTACTTC
NA,many,TRBJ1-1,TRBV12-3/TRBV12-4,CASSLEGLVTEAFF,TGTGCCAGCAGTTTGGAGGGGTTGGTTACTGAAGCTTTCTTT
NA,many,TRBJ2-7,TRBV7-9,CASSPLDSHYEQYF,TGTGCCAGCAGCCCCCTGGACAGTCACTACGAGCAGTACTTC
NA,NA,TRBJ1-1,TRBV6-1,CARTVERDTEAFF,TGTGCCCGCACGGTGGAGCGGGACACTGAAGCTTTCTTT
NA,many,TRBJ2-7,TRBV20-1,CSASRGRPPYEQYF,TGCAGTGCCTCCAGGGGTCGACCTCCCTACGAGCAGTACTTC
TRBD2,many,TRBJ2-2,TRBV11-2,CASSLLAGVGIGELFF,TGTGCCAGCAGCTTACTAGCGGGAGTTGGGATCGGGGAGCTGTTTTTT
NA,many,TRBJ1-1,TRBV20-1,CSARARVGNTEAFF,TGCAGTGCTAGGGCGCGTGTGGGGAACACTGAAGCTTTCTTT
TRBD2,many,TRBJ2-7,TRBV19,CASSIVPGGRYEQYF,TGTGCCAGTAGTATAGTTCCGGGAGGGCGCTACGAGCAGTACTTC
NA,few,TRBJ1-1,TRBV20-1,CSARDRKTGAFF,TGCAGTGCTAGAGATAGGAAGACGGGAGCTTTCTTT
NA,NA,TRBJ1-2,TRBV10-3,CAISPSGGADYGYTF,TGTGCCATCAGCCCTTCGGGGGGCGCAGACTATGGCTACACCTTC
NA,many,TRBJ1-2,TRBV20-1,CSAFIRGNYGYTF,TGCAGTGCCTTCATCAGGGGAAACTATGGCTACACCTTC
TRBD2,many,TRBJ2-5,TRBV14,CASSRQGLAGNWMETQYF,TGTGCCAGCAGCCGCCAAGGACTAGCGGGAAATTGGATGGAGACCCAGTACTTC
NA,many,TRBJ1-2,TRBV10-3,CAIKWQGGYGYTF,TGTGCCATCAAGTGGCAGGGAGGCTATGGCTACACCTTC
TRBD2,NA,TRBJ2-7,TRBV12-3/TRBV12-4,CASSLAGGGLAVYEQYF,TGTGCCAGCAGTTTAGCAGGTGGGGGACTAGCGGTCTACGAGCAGTACTTC
TRBD2,NA,TRBJ2-7,TRBV27,CASSLSMSGTRYRQYF,TGTGCCAGCAGTTTATCGATGTCGGGGACTAGATATCGGCAGTACTTC
NA,many,TRBJ2-5,TRBV6-4,CASSYLRGDQYF,TGTGCCAGCAGTTACCTCAGGGGCGACCAGTACTTC
NA,NA,TRBJ1-2,TRBV27,CASSLSRTHINYGYTF,TGTGCCAGCAGTTTATCGCGGACCCACATTAACTATGGCTACACCTTC
NA,many,TRBJ1-5,TRBV6-1,CASSVTRPNSNQPQHF,TGTGCCAGCAGTGTTACAAGGCCTAATAGCAATCAGCCCCAGCATTTT
TRBD2,few,TRBJ2-5,TRBV20-1,CSAWGLTETQYF,TGCAGTGCTTGGGGACTAACGGAGACCCAGTACTTC
TRBD2,many,TRBJ2-5,TRBV5-1,CASSLIAGANQETQYF,TGCGCCAGCAGCTTGATAGCGGGGGCAAACCAAGAGACCCAGTACTTC
TRBD1,many,TRBJ1-2,TRBV20-1,CSARDSAGGYYGYTF,TGCAGTGCTAGAGATTCGGCAGGGGGCTACTATGGCTACACCTTC
TRBD2,many,TRBJ2-5,TRBV6-5,CASSRLAGPKTGETQYF,TGTGCCAGCAGTCGACTAGCGGGGCCAAAAACGGGGGAGACCCAGTACTTC
NA,NA,TRBJ1-1,TRBV28,CASSPWGSVRAEAFF,TGTGCCAGCAGCCCCTGGGGGAGCGTGCGTGCTGAAGCTTTCTTT
NA,many,TRBJ1-5,TRBV27,CASSFSTGGGQPQHF,TGTGCCAGCAGTTTTTCGACAGGCGGAGGTCAGCCCCAGCATTTT
TRBD1,many,TRBJ1-2,TRBV27,CASSSGTGGRRYGYTF,TGTGCCAGCAGTTCCGGGACAGGGGGAAGAAGGTATGGCTACACCTTC
NA,NA,TRBJ2-7,TRBV25-1,CASSEQGRKEQYF,TGTGCCAGCAGTGAACAGGGGAGAAAGGAGCAGTACTTC
NA,many,TRBJ1-6,TRBV5-5,CASSLVGPPRSGSPLHF,TGTGCCAGCAGCTTGGTCGGGCCCCCCCGATCTGGTTCACCCCTCCACTTT
NA,many,TRBJ1-1,TRBV10-2,CASSSPTNTEAFF,TGCGCCAGCAGTTCTCCGACGAACACTGAAGCTTTCTTT
NA,many,TRBJ1-1,TRBV2,CASSVAPGDTEAFF,TGTGCCAGCAGTGTGGCCCCCGGAGACACTGAAGCTTTCTTT
TRBD1,NA,TRBJ1-1,TRBV3-1,CASSQDLTGGDINTEAFF,TGTGCCAGCAGCCAAGATTTGACAGGGGGCGACATTAACACTGAAGCTTTCTTT
NA,many,TRBJ2-4,TRBV28,CASRMGHVTPHKYF,TGTGCCAGCAGGATGGGACACGTAACCCCACATAAGTACTTC
NA,many,TRBJ2-3,TRBV2,CASSESARTDTQYF,TGTGCCAGCAGTGAGTCAGCGAGGACAGATACGCAGTATTTT
NA,many,TRBJ2-4,TRBV2,CASRATGDIQYF,TGTGCCAGCAGGGCTACCGGGGACATTCAGTACTTC
NA,once,TRBJ1-1,TRBV2,CASSEQTDMNTEAFF,TGTGCCAGCAGTGAGCAGACAGACATGAACACTGAAGCTTTCTTT
NA,NA,TRBJ1-1,TRBV11-1,CASSHRVTGGSTEAFF,TGTGCCAGCAGCCACCGGGTGACGGGGGGTAGCACTGAAGCTTTCTTT
NA,many,TRBJ2-7,TRBV7-9,CASSFPGTTYEQYF,TGTGCCAGCAGCTTCCCCGGGACAACCTACGAGCAGTACTTC
NA,NA,TRBJ1-1,TRBV5-1,CASSAAIGEAFF,TGCGCCAGCAGCGCAGCGATAGGTGAAGCTTTCTTT